This T cell receptor (beta chain) was documented in a study of cytomegalovirus exposure and HLA in healthy donors. Study-wide background: Around 85 million unique TCR sequences came from HLA-typed donors in an early release.

General study findings and limits: Association of approximately 16,000 TCR beta sequences with HLA alleles was found at 0.05 false discovery rate in a later analysis. Per a prior analysis, the majority of TCR beta V segments were productive roughly 87% or roughly 30% of the time. A further, later analysis showed that HLA-associated TCR beta chains (compared with equally common others) were more clonally expanded.

A single count supports this clone. Its antigen is undetermined. The PCR employed 60 Vbeta primers together with 13 Jbeta primers. Some clones are missing from TCRdb's copy, which holds only in-frame ones; the method was immunoSEQ multiplex PCR. The table has some 120,000 clones, approximately 80% seen once; the top ten hold 1%. The CDR3 loop spans 15 amino acids. Per the germline V gene, CDR1 is SGHAT and CDR2 is FQNNGV. Trimming stripped 5 bases from V and 8 bases from J, with 21 bases between. What was sequenced was PBMCs. This sequence was found in a man between 35 and 55 years old in good health and CMV-seronegative. The chain has TRBV11-2 and TRBJ1-2, with D possibly matching TRBD1 (6 bases). DNA of the CDR3: TGTGCCAGCAGCCAAGGGGGTGAAACAGGGCGAGGCTACACCTTC. It translates to CASSQGGETGRGYTF.